This entry describes one T cell receptor (beta chain). Its antigen is not known. These data originate in a study of radiotherapy plus CTLA-4 blockade in lung cancer. Study summary: Of all patients, under 20% responded objectively and approximately 29% showed disease control.

Study outcomes and limitations: Radiotherapy was combined with ipilimumab, and tumor-derived TCR clones then expanded in blood.

The data were produced by immunoSEQ multiplex PCR, yet TCRdb's version contains in-frame clones alone and is incomplete. The sample comprises more than 50,000 clones, 76% of which are singletons, and 2.9% rests with the top ten. Germline loops: CDR1 SGHTA, CDR2 FQGNSA. There are 17 residues in the CDR3. V shed 0 bases and J shed 0 bases, with 15 bases lying between them. This sequence was found in a human donor with non-small cell lung cancer who had a complete response to radiotherapy plus ipilimumab. The chain has TRBV7-2 and TRBJ2-7; D may be TRBD1 (6 bases). The material sequenced was peripheral blood, taken from a patient treated with radiotherapy plus ipilimumab. In nucleotides, the CDR3 is TGTGCCAGCAGCTTAGCGGCAGGGGACCGCTACTCCTACGAGCAGTACTTC. Translated: CASSLAAGDRYSYEQYF.